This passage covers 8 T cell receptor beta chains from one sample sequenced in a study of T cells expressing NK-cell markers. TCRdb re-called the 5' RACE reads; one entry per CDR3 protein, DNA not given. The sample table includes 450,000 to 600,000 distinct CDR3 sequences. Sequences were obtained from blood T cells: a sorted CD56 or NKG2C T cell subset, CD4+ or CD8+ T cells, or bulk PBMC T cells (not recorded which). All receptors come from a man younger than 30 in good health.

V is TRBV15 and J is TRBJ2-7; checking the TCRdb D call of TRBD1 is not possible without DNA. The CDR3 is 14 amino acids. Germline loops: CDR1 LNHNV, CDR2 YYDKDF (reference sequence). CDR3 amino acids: CATSRDREISEQYF. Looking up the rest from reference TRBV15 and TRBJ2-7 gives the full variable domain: DAMVIQNPRYQVTQFGKPVTLSCSQTLNHNVMYWYQQKSSQAPKLLFHYYDKDFNNEADTPDNFQSRRPNTSFCFLDIRSPGLGDTAMYLCATSRDREISEQYFGPGTRLTVT.

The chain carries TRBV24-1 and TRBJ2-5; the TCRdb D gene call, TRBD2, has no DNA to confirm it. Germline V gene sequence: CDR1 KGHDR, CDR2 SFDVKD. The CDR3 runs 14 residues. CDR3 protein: CATSEAGLQETQYF.

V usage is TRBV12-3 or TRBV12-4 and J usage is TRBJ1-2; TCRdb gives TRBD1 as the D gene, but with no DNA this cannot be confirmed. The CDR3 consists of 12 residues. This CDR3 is CASNEQGLGYTF.

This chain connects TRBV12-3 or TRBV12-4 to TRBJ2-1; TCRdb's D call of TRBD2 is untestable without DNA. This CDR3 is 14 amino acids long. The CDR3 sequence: CASSLILAGDEQFF.

CDR3 sequence reads: CASRRGGGIRYNEQFF. The chain links TRBV6-1 to TRBJ2-1; lacking DNA, the TRBD1 call made by TCRdb goes unchecked. CDR3 length equals 16 residues. Per the germline V gene, CDR1 is MNHNS and CDR2 is SASEGT.

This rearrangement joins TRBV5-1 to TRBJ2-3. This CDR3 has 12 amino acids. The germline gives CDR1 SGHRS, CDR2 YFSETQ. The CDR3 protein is CASSAAPDTQYF. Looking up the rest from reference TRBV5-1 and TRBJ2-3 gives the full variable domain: KAGVTQTPRYLIKTRGQQVTLSCSPISGHRSVSWYQQTPGQGLQFLFEYFSETQRNKGNFPGRFSGRQFSNSRSEMNVSTLELGDSALYLCASSAAPDTQYFGPGTRLTVL.

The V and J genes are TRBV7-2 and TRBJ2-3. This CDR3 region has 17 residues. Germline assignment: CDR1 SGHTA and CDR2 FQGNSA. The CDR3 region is CASSFGTSGTSTDTQYF.

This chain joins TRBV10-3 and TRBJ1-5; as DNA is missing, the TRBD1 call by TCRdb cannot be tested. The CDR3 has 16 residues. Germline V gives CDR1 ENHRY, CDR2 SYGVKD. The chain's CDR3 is CAISESLGQTNQPQHF.